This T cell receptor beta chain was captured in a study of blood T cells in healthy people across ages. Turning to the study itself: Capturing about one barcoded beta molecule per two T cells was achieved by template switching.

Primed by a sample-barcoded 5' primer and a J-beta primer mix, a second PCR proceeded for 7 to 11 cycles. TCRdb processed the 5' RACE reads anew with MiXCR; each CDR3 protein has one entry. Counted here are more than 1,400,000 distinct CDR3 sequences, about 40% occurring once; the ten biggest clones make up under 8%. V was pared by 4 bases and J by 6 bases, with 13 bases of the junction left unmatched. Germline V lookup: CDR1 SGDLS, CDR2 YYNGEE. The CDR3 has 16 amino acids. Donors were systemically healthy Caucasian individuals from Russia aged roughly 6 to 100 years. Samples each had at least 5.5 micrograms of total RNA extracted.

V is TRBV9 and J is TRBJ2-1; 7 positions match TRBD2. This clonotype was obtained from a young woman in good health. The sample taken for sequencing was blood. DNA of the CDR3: TGTGCCAGCAGCTTCCGGTGGAGCGGGGAGGGCAATGAGCAGTTCTTC. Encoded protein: CASSFRWSGEGNEQFF.